This T cell receptor (beta chain) was sequenced in a study of regulatory T cells in long-lasting Graves disease. The time point denotes: persistent/refractory GD, antithyroid drugs over 5 years with positive TRAb. Preparation of the TCR library used RNA extracted from PBMCs. This clonotype was seen only a few times. CDR3 length equals 15 residues. V lost 3 bases and J lost 0; bases outside the gene matches: 3. HTBI primers from iRepertoire and Arm-PCR of CDR3 regions yielded the TCR beta libraries. From the multiplex PCR reads, TCRdb called clonotypes with MiXCR, one entry per CDR3 protein. This table has about 290,000 distinct CDR3 sequences, 22% appearing once.

The sequences come from peripheral blood mononuclear cells (PBMCs), collected when the disease was refractory, from a patient treated with antithyroid drugs. This receptor was taken from a female donor with Graves disease. This rearrangement joins TRBV12-3 or TRBV12-4 to TRBJ2-7; 9 nucleotides match TRBD2. The CDR3 is CASSFEREVSYEQYF. CDR3 in DNA: TGTGCCAGCAGTTTCGAGCGGGAGGTCTCCTACGAGCAGTACTTC.